This T cell receptor (beta chain) was captured by sequencing in a study of long-term antiretroviral therapy in people with HIV. As for this clone: Its antigen remains unknown.

General study points: CDR3 lengths in HIV samples spanned a narrower range than controls. Even long-term ART left TRB diversity below transplant donor controls, despite gains.

Researchers ran immunoSEQ v3.0 at survey level. Each sample had sequencing targeting roughly 35,000-55,000 T-cell genomes. The assay was immunoSEQ multiplex PCR, and TCRdb's table has in-frame clones only and misses some. The table includes about 28,000 clones, roughly 96% detected once. After removal of 3 bases from V and 4 bases from J, the junction contained 7 bases not matched to a gene. CDR3 length: 16 residues. Germline CDR1 reads KGHSH; CDR2 reads LQKENI. The TCR comes from a man aged 25-40 years with HIV. This chain joins TRBV18 and TRBJ2-7; the match to TRBD1 covers 12 bases. The sample was unsorted PBMCs, taken roughly 6.2 years after starting antiretroviral therapy. The CDR3 reads CASSPPGQGAFYEQYF. The CDR3 coding sequence is TGTGCCAGCTCACCGCCGGGACAGGGGGCATTTTACGAGCAGTACTTC. Combining the CDR3 with reference TRBV18 and TRBJ2-7 gives the whole variable domain NAGVMQNPRHLVRRRGQEARLRCSPMKGHSHVYWYRQLPEEGLKFMVYLQKENIIDESGMPKERFSAEFPKEGPSILRIQQVVRGDSAAYFCASSPPGQGAFYEQYFGPGTRLTVT.